This T cell receptor (beta chain) was identified in a study of preoperative IRX-2 immunotherapy in early breast cancer (dated by TCRdb to about 2019). The treatment or condition label corresponds to: preoperative locoregional IRX-2 cytokine immunotherapy. The samples were obtained from a phase Ib study that tested preoperative, locoregional IRX-2 cytokine immunotherapy designed to prime immune responses. Patients with early-stage breast cancer who were given IRX-2 before surgery served as donors. To prepare the library, the immunoSEQ multiplex PCR assay was applied. TCRdb stores this immuneACCESS table with in-frame sequences only. Part of the clones is absent; in the studies checked, under half of the shortfall reflects unresolved V genes, and no reason is known for the rest. The sample table contains about 24,000 clones; only one count was recorded for 70% to 90% of them. Approximately 26% of the sample rests with the top ten.

The CDR3 starts with the cysteine, ends with the phenylalanine, and has 17 residues. Only CDR3 DNA is held: 51 bases, read in frame from base 1. Sequences SEHNR (CDR1) and FQNEAQ (CDR2) are obtained from the germline V gene (reference sequence). Trimming removed 1 base from V and 3 bases from J; the gene matches leave 7 bases unexplained. As to this clone: Its specific antigen is unknown. Base qualities are not at hand, and no much larger clone is one base apart.

The sequence joins TRBV7-9 to TRBJ2-3; TRBD2 lines up with 10 middle nucleotides. This clonotype was sampled from a human donor with breast cancer. The sequencing here drew on tumor tissue, taken after IRX-2 immunotherapy. At the DNA level, the sequence is TGTGCCAGCAGCTTAGAGGTAGCGGGGGGAAGGACAGATACGCAGTATTTT. The encoded protein is CASSLEVAGGRTDTQYF.